This TCR beta chain was observed in a study of technical replicates of blood from a handful of donors. CDR3 length: 14 residues. The ends lost 4 bases at V and 4 bases at J; junction bases unmatched: 7. From germline, CDR1 is SGHRS and CDR2 YFSETQ. The assay was immunoSEQ multiplex PCR, and TCRdb's table has in-frame clones only and misses some. Found here are approximately 85,000 clones, 85% to 95% of them singletons; the top ten hold 0.2% to 0.3%. The chain links TRBV5-1 to TRBJ2-5; 7 nucleotides align to TRBD2. The origin of this receptor is a human donor in good health. The sample taken for sequencing was T cells isolated from PBMCs. Here the CDR3 reads CASSGGTGGETQYF. The CDR3 region has the DNA TGCGCCAGCAGCGGGGGGACGGGAGGAGAGACCCAGTACTTC.